What follows is one T cell receptor (beta chain) and its context. A few counts support this clone. The specificity of this receptor is unknown. No base qualities exist here, and no much larger clone lies one base off it. The study evaluated CTLA-4 blockade (ipilimumab) given together with focal radiation therapy in patients who had chemo-refractory metastatic non-small-cell lung cancer. This sample stems from a study of radiotherapy plus CTLA-4 blockade in lung cancer (dated by TCRdb to between 2017 and 2018). In the study overall: Among the enrolled patients, about 20% had an objective response, and 31% reached disease control.

The library was produced with the immunoSEQ multiplex PCR assay. TCRdb's version of the immuneACCESS table is confined to in-frame rearrangements and falls short of the full clone set. An unresolved V gene accounts for under half of the shortfall where checked; the remainder is of unknown origin. This sample holds roughly 77,000 clones; less than 85% were observed only once. Together, the top ten hold over 9% of the sample. What the research found in general, with its limitations: After treatment with radiotherapy and ipilimumab, TCR clones that originated in tumors expanded in peripheral blood. The strongest predictors of response were reported to be early dynamic shifts in blood T cell clones along with a rise in serum interferon-beta following radiation.

Sequenced material: peripheral blood, taken from a patient treated with radiotherapy plus ipilimumab. The TCR comes from a human donor with non-small cell lung cancer whose response to radiotherapy plus ipilimumab could not be evaluated.

The DNA sequence is given as TGTGCCAGCAGCTTAGACCCTTTTAGGGGCGGGGGACTCAATGAGCAGTTCTTC. Its coded protein is CASSLDPFRGGGLNEQFF. The sequence joins TRBV7-2 to TRBJ2-1, and TRBD2 matches 7 of the central bases. In the germline V gene, CDR1 corresponds to SGHTA and CDR2 to FQGNSA. The CDR3 spans 18 residues, from the cysteine through the phenylalanine. This entry keeps only the CDR3 DNA: 54 bases, framed from base 1. Compared with germline, V lacks 1 base and J lacks 6 bases; bases without a gene match: 15.